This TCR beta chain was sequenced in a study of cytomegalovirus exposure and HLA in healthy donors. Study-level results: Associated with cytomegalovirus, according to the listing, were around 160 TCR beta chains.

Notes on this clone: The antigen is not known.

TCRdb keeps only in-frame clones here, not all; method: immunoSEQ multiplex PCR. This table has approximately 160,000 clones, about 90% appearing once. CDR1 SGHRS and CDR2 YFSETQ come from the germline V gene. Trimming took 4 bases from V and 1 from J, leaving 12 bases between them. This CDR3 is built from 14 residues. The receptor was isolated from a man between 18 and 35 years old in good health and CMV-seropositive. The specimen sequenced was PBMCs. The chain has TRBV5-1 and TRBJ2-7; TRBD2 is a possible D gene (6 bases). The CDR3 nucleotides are TGCGCCAGCAGCGCTCAAGGAGGGTCCTACGAGCAGTACTTC. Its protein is CASSAQGGSYEQYF.